This T cell receptor (beta chain) appears in the sequencing data of a study of cytomegalovirus exposure and HLA in healthy donors. Study at large: The 120 or so validation repertoires were reported in a later analysis to have been generated on the same platform as the roughly 670 first-cohort repertoires. Study findings and constraints: In vitro experiments confirmed that a few CMV-associated chains were specific for CMV antigens. Listed as cytomegalovirus-associated were over 150 TCR beta chains. The majority of TCR sequences were rare, yet some public TCRs appeared in many donors.

Deletions cut 6 bases from V and 2 bases from J, with 13 bases between. The CDR3 totals 14 residues. Germline values: CDR1 KGHSH, CDR2 LQKENI. As concerns this clone: Its antigen is as yet unknown.

Sequencing was performed with immunoSEQ multiplex PCR; in TCRdb, only in-frame clones are kept and a portion is missing. Found here are around 94,000 clones, approximately 95% of them singletons; the top ten hold 0.89%. Input material: PBMCs. V usage is TRBV18 and J usage is TRBJ2-5; the D is unclear. The source is a woman aged 18-30 years in good health and CMV-seronegative. The CDR3 nucleotides are TGTGCCAGCTCCCCTTTCACACAGCAAGAGACCCAGTACTTC. This sequence encodes CASSPFTQQETQYF.